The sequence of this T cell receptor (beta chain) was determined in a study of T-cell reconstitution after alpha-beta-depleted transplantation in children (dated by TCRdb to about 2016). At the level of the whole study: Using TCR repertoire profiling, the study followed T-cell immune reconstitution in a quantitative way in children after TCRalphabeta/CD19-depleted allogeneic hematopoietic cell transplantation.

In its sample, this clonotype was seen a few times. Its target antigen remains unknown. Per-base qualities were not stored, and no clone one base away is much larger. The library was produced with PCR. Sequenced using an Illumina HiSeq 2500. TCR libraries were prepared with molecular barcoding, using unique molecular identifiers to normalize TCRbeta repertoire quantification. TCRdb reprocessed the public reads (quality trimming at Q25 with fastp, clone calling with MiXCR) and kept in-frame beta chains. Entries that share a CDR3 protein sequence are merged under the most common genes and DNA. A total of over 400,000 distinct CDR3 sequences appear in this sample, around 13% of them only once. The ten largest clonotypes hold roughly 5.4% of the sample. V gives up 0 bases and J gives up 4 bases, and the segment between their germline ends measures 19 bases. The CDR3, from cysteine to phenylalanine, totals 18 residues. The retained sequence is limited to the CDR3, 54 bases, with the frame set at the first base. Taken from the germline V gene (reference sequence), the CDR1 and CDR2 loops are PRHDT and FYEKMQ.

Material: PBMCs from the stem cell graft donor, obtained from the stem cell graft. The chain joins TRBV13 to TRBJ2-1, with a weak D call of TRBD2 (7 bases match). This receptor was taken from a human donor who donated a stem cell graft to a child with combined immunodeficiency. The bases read TGTGCCAGCAGCTTAGGCCTGTGGAGGGGGGGCGCTTACAATGAGCAGTTCTTC. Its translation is CASSLGLWRGGAYNEQFF.